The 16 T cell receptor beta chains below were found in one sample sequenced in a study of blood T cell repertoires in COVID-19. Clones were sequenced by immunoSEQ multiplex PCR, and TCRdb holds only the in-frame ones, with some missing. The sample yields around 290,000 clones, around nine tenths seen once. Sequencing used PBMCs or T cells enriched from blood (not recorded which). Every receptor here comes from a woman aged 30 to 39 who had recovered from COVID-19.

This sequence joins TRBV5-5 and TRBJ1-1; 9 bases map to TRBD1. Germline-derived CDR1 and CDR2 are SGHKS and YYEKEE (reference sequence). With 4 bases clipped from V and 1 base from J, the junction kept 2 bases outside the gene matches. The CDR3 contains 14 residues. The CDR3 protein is CASSVGQGNTEAFF. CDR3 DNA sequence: TGTGCCAGCAGCGTGGGACAGGGGAACACTGAAGCTTTCTTT.

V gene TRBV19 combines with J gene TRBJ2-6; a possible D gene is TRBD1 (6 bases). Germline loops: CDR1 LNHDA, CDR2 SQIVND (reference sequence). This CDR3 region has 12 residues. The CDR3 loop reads CGSGVGANVLTF. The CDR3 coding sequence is TGTGGCTCAGGGGTTGGGGCCAACGTCCTGACTTTC.

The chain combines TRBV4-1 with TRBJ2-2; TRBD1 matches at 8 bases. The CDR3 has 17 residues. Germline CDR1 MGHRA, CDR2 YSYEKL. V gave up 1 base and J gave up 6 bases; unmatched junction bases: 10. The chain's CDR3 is CASSQAQGAVSPGELFF. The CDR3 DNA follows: TGCGCCAGCAGCCAAGCGCAGGGGGCCGTATCCCCCGGGGAGCTGTTTTTT.

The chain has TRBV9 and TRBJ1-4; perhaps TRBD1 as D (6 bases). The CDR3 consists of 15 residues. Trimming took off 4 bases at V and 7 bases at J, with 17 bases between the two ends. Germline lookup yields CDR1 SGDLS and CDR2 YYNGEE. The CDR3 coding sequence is TGTGCCAGCAGCTTTGCAGGGGACCTTCGTGAAAAACTGTTTTTT. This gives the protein CASSFAGDLREKLFF.

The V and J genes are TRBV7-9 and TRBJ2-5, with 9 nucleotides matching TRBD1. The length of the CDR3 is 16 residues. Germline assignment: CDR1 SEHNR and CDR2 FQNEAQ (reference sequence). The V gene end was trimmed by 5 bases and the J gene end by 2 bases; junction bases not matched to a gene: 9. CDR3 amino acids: CASSNPGQGLQETQYF. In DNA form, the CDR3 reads TGTGCCAGCAGCAACCCGGGACAGGGACTTCAAGAGACCCAGTACTTC.

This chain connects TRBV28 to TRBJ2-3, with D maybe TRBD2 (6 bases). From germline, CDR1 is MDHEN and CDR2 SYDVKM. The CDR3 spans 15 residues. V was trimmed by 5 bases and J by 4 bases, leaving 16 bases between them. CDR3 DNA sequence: TGTGCCAGCAGTGAACAGGCGCGGGGAGCAGATACGCAGTATTTT. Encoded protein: CASSEQARGADTQYF.

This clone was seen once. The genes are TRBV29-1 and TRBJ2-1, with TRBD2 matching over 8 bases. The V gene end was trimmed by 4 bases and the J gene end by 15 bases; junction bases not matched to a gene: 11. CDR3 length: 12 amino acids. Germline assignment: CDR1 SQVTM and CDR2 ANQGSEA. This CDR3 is CSVAPPGLGLFF. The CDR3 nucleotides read TGCAGCGTTGCCCCTCCGGGACTAGGTCTGTTCTTC.

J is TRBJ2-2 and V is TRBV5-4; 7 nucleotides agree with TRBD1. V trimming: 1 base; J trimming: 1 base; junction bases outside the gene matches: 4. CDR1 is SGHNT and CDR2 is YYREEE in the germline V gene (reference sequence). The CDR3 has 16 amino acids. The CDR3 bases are TGTGCCAGCAGCTTGAAAGGGGGCCTGAACACCGGGGAGCTGTTTTTT. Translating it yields CASSLKGGLNTGELFF.

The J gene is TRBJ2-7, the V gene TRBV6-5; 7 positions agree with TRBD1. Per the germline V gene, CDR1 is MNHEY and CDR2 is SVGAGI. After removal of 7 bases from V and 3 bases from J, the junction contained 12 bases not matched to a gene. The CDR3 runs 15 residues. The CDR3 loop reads CASTLIGTENYEQYF. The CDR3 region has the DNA TGTGCCAGCACCCTAATCGGGACAGAAAACTACGAGCAGTACTTC.

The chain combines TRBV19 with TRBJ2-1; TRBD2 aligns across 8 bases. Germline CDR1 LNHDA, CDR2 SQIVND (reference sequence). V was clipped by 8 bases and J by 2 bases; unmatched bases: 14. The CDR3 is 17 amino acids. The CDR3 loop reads CASWTSPPVGPYNEQFF. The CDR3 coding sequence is TGTGCCAGTTGGACTAGCCCTCCCGTCGGCCCCTACAATGAGCAGTTCTTC.

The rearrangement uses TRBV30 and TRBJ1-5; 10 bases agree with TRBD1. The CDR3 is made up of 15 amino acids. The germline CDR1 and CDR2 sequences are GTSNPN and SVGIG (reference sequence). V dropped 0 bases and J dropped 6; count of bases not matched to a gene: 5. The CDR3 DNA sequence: TGTGCCTGGAGTGTACGGGGACAGGGGCTTCAGCCCCAGCATTTT. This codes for CAWSVRGQGLQPQHF.

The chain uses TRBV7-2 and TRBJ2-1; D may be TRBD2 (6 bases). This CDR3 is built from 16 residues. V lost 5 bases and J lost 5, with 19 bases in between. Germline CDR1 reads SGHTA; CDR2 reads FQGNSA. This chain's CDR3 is CASSTPSGTADNEQFF. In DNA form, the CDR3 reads TGTGCCAGCAGCACCCCTTCCGGGACTGCGGACAATGAGCAGTTCTTC. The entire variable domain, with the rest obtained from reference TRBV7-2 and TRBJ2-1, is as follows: GAGVSQSPSNKVTEKGKDVELRCDPISGHTALYWYRQSLGQGLEFLIYFQGNSAPDKSGLPSDRFSAERTGGSVSTLTIQRTQQEDSAVYLCASSTPSGTADNEQFFGPGTRLTVL.

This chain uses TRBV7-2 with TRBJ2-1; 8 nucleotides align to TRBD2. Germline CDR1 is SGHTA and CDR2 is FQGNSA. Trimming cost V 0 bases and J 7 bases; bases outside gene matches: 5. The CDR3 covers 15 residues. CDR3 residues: CASSLASGVGNEQFF. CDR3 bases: TGTGCCAGCAGCTTAGCTAGCGGGGTAGGGAATGAGCAGTTCTTC.

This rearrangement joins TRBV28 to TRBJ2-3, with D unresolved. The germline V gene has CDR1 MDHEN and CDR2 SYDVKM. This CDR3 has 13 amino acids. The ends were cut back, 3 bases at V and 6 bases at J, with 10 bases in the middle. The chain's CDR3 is CASSFDSTDTQYF. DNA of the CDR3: TGTGCCAGCAGTTTTGACTCCACCGATACGCAGTATTTT.

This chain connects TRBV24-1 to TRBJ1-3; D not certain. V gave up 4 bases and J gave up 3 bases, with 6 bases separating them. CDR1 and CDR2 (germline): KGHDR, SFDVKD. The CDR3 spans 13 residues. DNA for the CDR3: TGTGCCACCAGTGACGGACTTGGAAACACCATATATTTT. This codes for CATSDGLGNTIYF.

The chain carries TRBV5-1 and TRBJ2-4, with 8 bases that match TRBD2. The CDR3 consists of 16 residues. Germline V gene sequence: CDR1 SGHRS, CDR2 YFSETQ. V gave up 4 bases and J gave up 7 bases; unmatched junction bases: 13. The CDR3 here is CASSPQVGLGRNIQYF. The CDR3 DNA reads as TGCGCCAGCAGCCCCCAGGTGGGACTAGGAAGGAACATTCAGTACTTC. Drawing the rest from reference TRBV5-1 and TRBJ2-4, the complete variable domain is KAGVTQTPRYLIKTRGQQVTLSCSPISGHRSVSWYQQTPGQGLQFLFEYFSETQRNKGNFPGRFSGRQFSNSRSEMNVSTLELGDSALYLCASSPQVGLGRNIQYFGAGTRLSVL.